The clone carrying this T cell receptor beta chain was detected once. Using a J-beta primer mix together with a sample-barcoded 5' primer, a second PCR was run for about 6 to 11 cycles. Using its own MiXCR run on the 5' RACE reads, TCRdb lists one record per CDR3 protein. The sample comprises approximately 800,000 distinct CDR3 sequences, roughly 35% of which are singletons, and about an eighth rests with the top ten. The germline CDR1 and CDR2 sequences are DFQATT and SNEGSKA (reference sequence). CDR3 length: 18 amino acids. The sample belongs to a study of blood T cells in healthy people across ages.

The sample comprised blood. This chain uses TRBV20-1 with TRBJ2-3; a possible D gene is TRBD1 (6 bases). Judging by the DNA end, TRBJ1-5 fits better; the J call may be wrong. The receptor's source is a man aged 18 to 30 in good health. The CDR3: CSAPELAGGPTDTDTQHF. For the CDR3, the DNA is TGCAGTGCTCCGGAACTAGCGGGGGGGCCTACGGACACAGATACGCAGCATTTT.